The sequence of this TCR beta chain was determined in a study of CD8+ T cells in alopecia areata. CDR1 and CDR2 from the germline V gene are LGHNA and YNLKQL (reference sequence). The CDR3 extends over 16 amino acids. J was trimmed by 3 bases and V by 0 bases; bases with no gene match: 7. cDNA prepared by RNA extraction and subsequent reverse transcription served as the template for sequencing. Clones were sequenced by immunoSEQ multiplex PCR, and TCRdb holds only the in-frame ones, with some missing. The sample holds over 250,000 clones, and no clone turns up only once. This clone was seen many times. Its target is not known. Gene labels here are mouse ones. The read is 4 residues too short to cover the CDR3 end, so that end is filled in from the germline J gene. Regarding the study as a whole: Normal skin's resident alphabeta T cells are also sequenced in scalp samples. More clonal than normal scalp was lesional scalp, particularly alopecia totalis/universalis.

CD4, CD8alpha, NKG2D, NKG2ACE and other markers guided sorting of pooled cutaneous lymph node cells. Sequences were obtained from CD4+ T cells sorted from a lymph node. The chain has TRBV5 and TRBJ2-7; 8 bases are a match to TRBD2. This clonotype was sampled from a C3H/HeJ mouse with alopecia areata. MHC haplotype: H2-k. CDR3 DNA (partial): TGTGCCAGCAGCCAAGATTCTTCCTGGGGGGTCTAT. This gives the protein CASSQDSSWGVY. The full CDR3 reads CASSQDSSWGVYEQYF.